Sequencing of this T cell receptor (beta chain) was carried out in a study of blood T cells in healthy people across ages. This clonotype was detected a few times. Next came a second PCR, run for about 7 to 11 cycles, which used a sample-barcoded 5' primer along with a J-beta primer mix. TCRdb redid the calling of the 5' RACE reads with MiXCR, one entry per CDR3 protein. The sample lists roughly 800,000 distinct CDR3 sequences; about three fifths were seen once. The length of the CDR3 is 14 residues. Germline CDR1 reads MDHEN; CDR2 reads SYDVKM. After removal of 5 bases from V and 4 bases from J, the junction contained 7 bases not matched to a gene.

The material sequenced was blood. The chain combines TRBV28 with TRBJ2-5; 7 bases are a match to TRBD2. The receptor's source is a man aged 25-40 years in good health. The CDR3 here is CASSLQGGAETQYF. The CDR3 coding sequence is TGTGCCAGCAGTCTTCAGGGAGGGGCAGAGACCCAGTACTTC. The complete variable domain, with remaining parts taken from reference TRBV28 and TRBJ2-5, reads DVKVTQSSRYLVKRTGEKVFLECVQDMDHENMFWYRQDPGLGLRLIYFSYDVKMKEKGDIPEGYSVSREKKERFSLILESASTNQTSMYLCASSLQGGAETQYFGPGTRLLVL.